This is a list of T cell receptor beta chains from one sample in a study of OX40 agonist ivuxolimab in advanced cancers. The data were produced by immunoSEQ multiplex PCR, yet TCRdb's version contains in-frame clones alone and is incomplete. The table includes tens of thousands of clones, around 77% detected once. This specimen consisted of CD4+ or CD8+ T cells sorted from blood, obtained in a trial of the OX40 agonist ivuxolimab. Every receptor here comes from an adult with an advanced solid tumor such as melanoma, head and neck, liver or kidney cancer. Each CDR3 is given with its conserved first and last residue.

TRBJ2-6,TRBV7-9,CASSLQSSGANVLTF
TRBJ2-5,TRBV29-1,CSVVGETQYF
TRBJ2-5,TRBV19,CASRPPGVGETQYF
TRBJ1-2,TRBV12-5,CASGLQSLRPSSHGYTF
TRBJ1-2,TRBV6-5,CASRSQGIYGYTF
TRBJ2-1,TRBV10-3,CAISPGQGYNEQFF
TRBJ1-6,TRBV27,CASSSLWDRRTYNSPLHF
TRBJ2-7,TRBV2,CASSERTGSSYEQYF
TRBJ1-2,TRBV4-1,CASSPQGSAYGYTF
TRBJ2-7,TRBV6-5,CASSYTVHEQYF
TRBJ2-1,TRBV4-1,CASSQADSSDEQFF
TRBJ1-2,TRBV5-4,CASSTTTGLYYGYTF
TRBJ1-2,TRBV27,CASSSGQNGYTF
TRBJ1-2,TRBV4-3,CASSQEFTATLGYTF
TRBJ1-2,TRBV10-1,CGDRGGGGYTF
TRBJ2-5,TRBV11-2,CASSQAFPDRVGTQYF
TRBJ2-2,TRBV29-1,CSVDGGDTGELFF
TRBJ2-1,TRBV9,CASSDQAGTSENNEQFF
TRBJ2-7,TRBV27,CASSVTGAHLYEQYF
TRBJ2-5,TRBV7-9,CASSPQAGEQETQYF
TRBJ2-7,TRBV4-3,CASSQDSGHEQYF
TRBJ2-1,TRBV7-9,CASTVVLSSYNEQFF
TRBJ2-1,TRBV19,CASSISLNNEQFF
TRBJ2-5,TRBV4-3,CASSQDPERRETQYF